Below, 27 T cell receptor beta chains from the same sample are listed, as sequenced in a study of cytomegalovirus exposure and HLA in healthy donors. The study ran its PCR with 60 Vbeta and 13 Jbeta primers. Profiled with immunoSEQ multiplex PCR; TCRdb holds only in-frame clones, not every one. The data contain fewer than 120,000 clones, 75% to 80% of them singletons. Material for sequencing was PBMCs. The receptors were sampled from a woman aged 30 to 39 in good health and CMV-seronegative.

The rearrangement joins TRBV4-1 to TRBJ2-5; 14 nucleotides agree with TRBD2. This CDR3 spans 20 amino acids. The germline CDR1 and CDR2 sequences are MGHRA and YSYEKL. V lost 0 bases and J lost 3; bases outside the gene matches: 12. CDR3: CASSQESLQGLAGEKETQYF. CDR3 DNA: TGCGCCAGCAGCCAAGAAAGTTTGCAGGGACTAGCGGGAGAAAAAGAGACCCAGTACTTC.

CDR3 in DNA: TGTGCCAGTAGTCCTCGGGTGAACACTGAAGCTTTCTTT. This codes for CASSPRVNTEAFF. V gene TRBV19 combines with J gene TRBJ1-1; D gene ambiguous. In germline, CDR1 is LNHDA, CDR2 SQIVND (reference sequence). Trimming took 5 bases from V and 0 from J, leaving 7 bases between them. The CDR3 extends over 13 amino acids.

The chain recombines TRBV11-2 with TRBJ2-1, with 10 bases that match TRBD2. The germline gives CDR1 SGHAT, CDR2 FQNNGV. The CDR3 has 15 residues. Trimming removed 5 bases from V and 4 bases from J; junction bases left unmatched: 5. CDR3 amino acids: CASSRGTSEYNEQFF. In DNA, the CDR3 is TGTGCCAGCAGCAGAGGGACTAGCGAATACAATGAGCAGTTCTTC.

In this sample, this clone turned up once. CDR3 in amino acids: CASSLARGMNGPLNEQFF. The CDR3 DNA reads as TGTGCCAGCAGCTTAGCGCGAGGTATGAATGGCCCTCTCAATGAGCAGTTCTTC. The rearrangement links TRBV7-2 to TRBJ2-1, with no clear D. CDR3 size: 18 residues. Germline CDR1 and CDR2: SGHTA and FQGNSA. Between the trimmed V and J ends, which lost 0 bases and 6 bases, there was a span of 21 bases.

V gene TRBV28 combines with J gene TRBJ1-5, with D unclear. Germline V gene lookup returns CDR1 MDHEN and CDR2 SYDVKM. This CDR3 has 16 amino acids. V was clipped by 3 bases and J by 2 bases, with 14 bases between them. In DNA, the CDR3 is TGTGCCAGCAGTTTCCGCGAGGGCCAAGGCAATCAGCCCCAGCATTTT. The encoded protein is CASSFREGQGNQPQHF.

This clone came up a few times. The genes are TRBV7-2 and TRBJ2-7, with D possibly matching TRBD2 (5 bases). Trimming cost V 1 base and J 3 bases, with 16 bases left between them. This CDR3 is 16 amino acids long. Germline V gene sequence: CDR1 SGHTA, CDR2 FQGNSA. The CDR3 spells CASSLDGGGVGYEQYF. CDR3 nucleotide sequence: TGTGCCAGCAGCTTAGATGGAGGTGGGGTTGGCTACGAGCAGTACTTC.

The V gene is TRBV15, the J gene TRBJ2-5, with TRBD2 as a possible D gene (5 bases). Germline V gene sequence: CDR1 LNHNV, CDR2 YYDKDF (reference sequence). Trimming removed 4 bases at V and 3 bases at J, with 9 bases between. CDR3 length: 13 residues. CDR3 sequence reads: CATSKDGEETQYF. The CDR3 DNA sequence: TGTGCCACCAGCAAGGACGGGGAAGAGACCCAGTACTTC.

CDR3: CASSRLNREGYTEAFF. The CDR3 nucleotides are TGCGCCAGCAGCCGCCTCAACAGGGAAGGGTACACTGAAGCTTTCTTT. The gene calls are TRBV4-1 and TRBJ1-1, with TRBD1 as a possible D gene (6 bases). The CDR3 spans 16 residues. Germline V gene sequence: CDR1 MGHRA, CDR2 YSYEKL. V lost 4 bases and J 3 bases, leaving 18 bases between the germline ends.

The rearrangement uses TRBV2 and TRBJ1-5; no definite D call. The germline V and J ends were trimmed by 3 bases and 6 bases, with 12 bases remaining between them. The CDR3 is made up of 14 amino acids. Germline lookup yields CDR1 SNHLY and CDR2 FYNNEI. CDR3 sequence: CASSDRFLGQPQHF. In DNA form, the CDR3 reads TGTGCCAGCAGTGACAGGTTCCTTGGTCAGCCCCAGCATTTT.

The chain joins TRBV25-1 to TRBJ2-1; 9 bases agree with TRBD2. Per germline, CDR1 MGHDK and CDR2 SYGVNS. This CDR3 region has 14 residues. The junction had 7 bases not matched to a gene; V was cut back by 4 bases and J by 9 bases. Here the CDR3 reads CASSASGTTAEQFF. CDR3 coding DNA: TGTGCCAGCAGTGCTAGCGGGACCACTGCTGAGCAGTTCTTC.

This chain joins TRBV30 and TRBJ2-1; TRBD2 aligns across 8 bases. CDR3 length: 14 residues. V gave up 7 bases and J gave up 5 bases; unmatched junction bases: 10. Germline assignment: CDR1 GTSNPN and CDR2 SVGIG (reference sequence). The DNA of the CDR3 is TGTGCCTACACGGGAGGGACTTTACACAATGAGCAGTTCTTC. Its translation: CAYTGGTLHNEQFF.

The V call is TRBV6-5, the J call TRBJ2-5, with 10 bases that match TRBD1. Germline CDR1 reads MNHEY; CDR2 reads SVGAGI. This CDR3 is built from 16 residues. The J segment lost 3 bases and the V segment lost 4 bases, leaving 8 bases of the junction unmatched. The CDR3 DNA reads TGTGCCAGCAGTTTATCCGGGACAGGGGCGAAAGAGACCCAGTACTTC. This translates into CASSLSGTGAKETQYF.

This clone came up once. The gene calls are TRBV7-9 and TRBJ1-1, with D possibly being TRBD1 (5 bases). In germline, CDR1 is SEHNR, CDR2 FQNEAQ (reference sequence). V was trimmed by 5 bases and J by 3 bases, leaving 16 bases between them. The CDR3 loop spans 15 amino acids. CDR3 region: CASSQRQSRDTEAFF. CDR3 DNA sequence: TGTGCCAGCAGCCAAAGACAGAGTAGGGACACTGAAGCTTTCTTT. Supplemented by reference TRBV7-9 and TRBJ1-1, the full variable domain reads DTGVSQNPRHKITKRGQNVTFRCDPISEHNRLYWYRQTLGQGPEFLTYFQNEAQLEKSRLLSDRFSAERPKGSFSTLEIQRTEQGDSAMYLCASSQRQSRDTEAFFGQGTRLTVV.

The CDR3 DNA follows: TGTGCCAGCAGTTACGGGGCCCTCTTTAACACTGAAGCTTTCTTT. It encodes CASSYGALFNTEAFF. The chain couples TRBV6-5 to TRBJ1-1, with TRBD1 as a possible D gene (5 bases). Germline V gives CDR1 MNHEY, CDR2 SVGAGI. V shed 2 bases and J shed 2 bases, with 12 bases lying between them. The length of the CDR3 is 15 residues.

The sample holds a few counts of this clone. The chain carries TRBV5-1 and TRBJ1-2; TRBD1 agrees at 8 bases. The CDR3 length is 15 residues. With 4 bases clipped from V and 1 base from J, the junction kept 6 bases outside the gene matches. Germline V gives CDR1 SGHRS, CDR2 YFSETQ. The CDR3 protein is CASSPGTGNNYGYTF. CDR3 DNA sequence: TGCGCCAGCAGCCCGGGGACAGGAAATAACTATGGCTACACCTTC. Using reference TRBV5-1 and TRBJ1-2 for the parts outside the CDR3, the full variable domain is KAGVTQTPRYLIKTRGQQVTLSCSPISGHRSVSWYQQTPGQGLQFLFEYFSETQRNKGNFPGRFSGRQFSNSRSEMNVSTLELGDSALYLCASSPGTGNNYGYTFGSGTRLTVV.

The chain joins TRBV4-1 to TRBJ2-7, with TRBD1 matching 9 bases. The CDR3 sequence is 14 residues long. V lost 5 bases and J lost 3; bases outside the gene matches: 5. Per the germline V gene, CDR1 is MGHRA and CDR2 is YSYEKL. CDR3 nucleotides: TGCGCCAGCAGCGCGAGGACAGGGGACTACGAGCAGTACTTC. Protein product: CASSARTGDYEQYF.

This clone was counted a few times. The J gene is TRBJ1-1, the V gene TRBV11-2, with D possibly being TRBD1 (6 bases). V was cut by 0 bases and J by 10 bases, with 12 bases left in between. CDR3 length: 13 amino acids. Germline values: CDR1 SGHAT, CDR2 FQNNGV. CDR3 amino acids: CASSLDAGARAFF. The CDR3 coding sequence is TGTGCCAGCAGCTTAGACGCGGGGGCGAGAGCTTTCTTT. Full variable domain (missing parts from reference TRBV11-2 and TRBJ1-1): EAGVAQSPRYKIIEKRQSVAFWCNPISGHATLYWYQQILGQGPKLLIQFQNNGVVDDSQLPKDRFSAERLKGVDSTLKIQPAKLEDSAVYLCASSLDAGARAFFGQGTRLTVV.

CDR3 in DNA: TGTGCCAGCAGAACAGGGAACACTGAAGCTTTCTTT. Its translation: CASRTGNTEAFF. V is TRBV2 and J is TRBJ1-1, with TRBD1 as a possible D gene (5 bases). Trimming shortened V by 6 bases and J by 1 base, and 6 bases separated the two germline ends. CDR3 length: 12 amino acids. CDR1 and CDR2 from the germline V gene are SNHLY and FYNNEI.

This clone turned up a few times. The J gene is TRBJ2-7, the V gene TRBV5-5, with a weak D call TRBD1 (6 bases). Trimming shortened V by 0 bases and J by 4 bases, and 11 bases separated the two germline ends. The CDR3 length is 14 residues. CDR1 and CDR2 (germline): SGHKS, YYEKEE (reference sequence). The CDR3 coding sequence is TGTGCCAGCAGCTTGGTACTAGGGACATACGAGCAGTACTTC. This codes for CASSLVLGTYEQYF. The whole variable domain, filled in from reference TRBV5-5 and TRBJ2-7, reads DAGVTQSPTHLIKTRGQQVTLRCSPISGHKSVSWYQQVLGQGPQFIFQYYEKEERGRGNFPDRFSARQFPNYSSELNVNALLLGDSALYLCASSLVLGTYEQYFGPGTRLTVT.

The genes are TRBV18 and TRBJ1-2; D perhaps matches TRBD1 (6 bases). The germline V and J ends were trimmed by 4 bases and 2 bases, with 11 bases remaining between them. Germline CDR1 is KGHSH and CDR2 is LQKENI. This CDR3 spans 14 amino acids. Written as DNA, the CDR3 is TGTGCCAGCTCACAAGACAGGTGGAACTATGGCTACACCTTC. Residues: CASSQDRWNYGYTF.

V gene TRBV4-3 combines with J gene TRBJ2-3; perhaps TRBD2 as D (6 bases). The CDR3 contains 16 residues. The V end lost 3 bases, the J end lost 2 bases, and 15 bases lay between the germline ends. Germline CDR1 and CDR2: LGHNA and YSLEER. CDR3 nucleotides: TGCGCCAGCAGCCAGTTGACGGGGGAAATCACAGATACGCAGTATTTT. Protein product: CASSQLTGEITDTQYF.

The chain carries TRBV30 and TRBJ1-1; tentatively, D is TRBD1 (5 bases). The germline V gene has CDR1 GTSNPN and CDR2 SVGIG (reference sequence). V was trimmed by 5 bases and J by 1 base, leaving 11 bases between them. This CDR3 region has 13 residues. CDR3 loop: CAWGAVANTEAFF. The DNA for the CDR3 is TGTGCCTGGGGGGCGGTGGCGAACACTGAAGCTTTCTTT.

The chain joins TRBV19 to TRBJ1-1, with TRBD1 as a possible D gene (6 bases). Trimming removed 6 bases from V and 4 bases from J, with 12 bases in between. Looked up from germline, CDR1 is LNHDA and CDR2 is SQIVND (reference sequence). This CDR3 contains 13 residues. CDR3 amino acids: CASSLQGFTEAFF. CDR3 coding DNA: TGTGCCAGTAGCCTACAGGGATTCACTGAAGCTTTCTTT.

The chain has TRBV6-5 and TRBJ1-1; the match to TRBD1 covers 7 bases. V lost 6 bases to trimming and J lost 4 bases; unmatched junction nucleotides: 5. This CDR3 comprises 13 residues. Germline loops: CDR1 MNHEY, CDR2 SVGAGI. DNA of the CDR3: TGTGCCAGCAGCAGCGGACAGGCCACTGAAGCTTTCTTT. Amino acid sequence: CASSSGQATEAFF.

This clone was picked up a small number of times. The chain has TRBV20-1 and TRBJ1-1; no clear D. Germline CDR1 is DFQATT and CDR2 is SNEGSKA (reference sequence). This CDR3 is built from 11 residues. Written as DNA, the CDR3 is TGCAGCGCTTGGCGGTTACTTGAAGCTTTCTTT. Residues: CSAWRLLEAFF.

The chain is built from TRBV28 and TRBJ1-1; D gene ambiguous. The CDR3 consists of 11 residues. Germline V gene sequence: CDR1 MDHEN, CDR2 SYDVKM. Trimming removed 7 bases from V and 8 bases from J, with 11 bases in between. This CDR3 is CASIENQEAFF. CDR3 bases: TGTGCCAGCATTGAAAACCAGGAAGCTTTCTTT.

The V and J genes are TRBV6-6 and TRBJ1-5; unclear D gene. Trimming stripped 0 bases from V and 0 bases from J, with 9 bases between. CDR1 and CDR2 from the germline V gene are MNHNY and SVGAGI (reference sequence). The CDR3 consists of 16 residues. DNA for the CDR3: TGTGCCAGCAGTTACTCGAGCCAAAATAGCAATCAGCCCCAGCATTTT. The encoded protein is CASSYSSQNSNQPQHF.